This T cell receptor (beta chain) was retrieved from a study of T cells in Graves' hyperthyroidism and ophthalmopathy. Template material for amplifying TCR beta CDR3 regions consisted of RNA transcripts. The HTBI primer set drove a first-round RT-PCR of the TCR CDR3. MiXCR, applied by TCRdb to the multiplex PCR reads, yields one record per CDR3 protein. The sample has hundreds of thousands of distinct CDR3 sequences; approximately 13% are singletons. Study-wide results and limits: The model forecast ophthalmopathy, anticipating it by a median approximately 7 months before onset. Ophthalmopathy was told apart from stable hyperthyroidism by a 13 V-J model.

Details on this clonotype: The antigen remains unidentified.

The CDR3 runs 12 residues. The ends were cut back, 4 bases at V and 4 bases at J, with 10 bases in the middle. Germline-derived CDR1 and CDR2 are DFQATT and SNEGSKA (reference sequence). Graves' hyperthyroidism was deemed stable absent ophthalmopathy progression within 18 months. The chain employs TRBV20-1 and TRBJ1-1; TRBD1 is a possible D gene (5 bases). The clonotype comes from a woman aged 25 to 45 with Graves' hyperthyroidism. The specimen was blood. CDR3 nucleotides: TGCAGTGCTAAAGTGGGGGGCACTGAAGCTTTCTTT. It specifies CSAKVGGTEAFF.